This is a list of T cell receptor beta chains from one sample in a study of Tregs in tolerant kidney transplant recipients. The assay was immunoSEQ multiplex PCR, and TCRdb's table has in-frame clones only and misses some. Here the sample spans 85,000 to 95,000 clones, approximately 92% being singletons. The sequenced sample was CD8+ T cells from blood. The receptors shown here come from a human donor in good health. The CDR3 runs from the conserved cysteine through the conserved F or W. The D gene is left open where the match is weak. Size values are once, few and many counts, or a class for expanded clones, and some rows have none.

d_call,v_call,j_call,clone_size,cdr3_aa,cdr3_nt
TRBD2,TRBV30,TRBJ2-2,-,CAWGRAYTGELFF,TGTGCCTGGGGGAGGGCGTACACCGGGGAGCTGTTTTTT
-,TRBV27,TRBJ1-1,-,CASSSDHTEAFF,TGTGCCAGCAGTTCGGACCACACTGAAGCTTTCTTT
-,TRBV7-9,TRBJ2-5,-,CASHALEETQYF,TGTGCCAGCCACGCACTGGAAGAGACCCAGTACTTC
-,TRBV27,TRBJ1-5,-,CASRAGNHQPQHF,TGTGCCAGTCGGGCAGGGAACCATCAGCCCCAGCATTTT
-,TRBV13,TRBJ2-7,-,CASSLQANYEQYF,TGTGCCAGCAGCCTCCAGGCCAACTACGAGCAGTACTTC
-,TRBV18,TRBJ2-5,-,CASSPTSQTQETQYF,TGTGCCAGCTCACCTACCTCGCAGACTCAAGAGACCCAGTACTTC
-,TRBV5-5,TRBJ1-1,-,CASSFHPGAPEAFF,TGTGCCAGCAGCTTCCACCCGGGAGCCCCTGAAGCTTTCTTT
-,TRBV5-4,TRBJ2-7,once,CASSLAGQRTYEQYF,TGTGCCAGCAGCTTGGCTGGTCAGAGGACCTACGAGCAGTACTTC
-,TRBV27,TRBJ2-7,-,CATLQGYEQYF,TGTGCCACTCTACAGGGCTACGAGCAGTACTTC
-,TRBV14,TRBJ1-1,-,CASSQVYGIAVTEAFF,TGTGCCAGCAGCCAAGTATATGGGATTGCCGTGACTGAAGCTTTCTTT
-,TRBV2,TRBJ1-1,once,CASSEAPVRMNTEAFF,TGTGCCAGCAGTGAAGCGCCAGTCAGAATGAACACTGAAGCTTTCTTT
-,TRBV11-1,TRBJ1-4,-,CASSHPGRMEWVEEKLFF,TGTGCCAGCAGCCATCCAGGCCGAATGGAGTGGGTGGAAGAAAAACTGTTTTTT
TRBD2,TRBV9,TRBJ2-1,-,CASSVEETSWGSYNEQFF,TGTGCCAGCAGCGTAGAGGAGACTAGCTGGGGTTCTTACAATGAGCAGTTCTTC
-,TRBV27,TRBJ2-3,-,CASSLPRGGTQYF,TGTGCCAGCAGTTTACCCCGTGGGGGGACACAGTATTTT
-,TRBV30,TRBJ2-6,-,CAWSEPFGSGANVLTF,TGTGCCTGGAGTGAACCCTTCGGCTCTGGGGCCAACGTCCTGACTTTC
TRBD2,TRBV6-4,TRBJ2-1,-,CASRLAGGTVNEQFF,TGTGCCAGCAGACTAGCGGGAGGGACGGTGAATGAGCAGTTCTTC
-,TRBV5-4,TRBJ2-2,-,CASSWAETGELFF,TGTGCCAGCAGTTGGGCGGAAACCGGGGAGCTGTTTTTT
TRBD1,TRBV29-1,TRBJ1-2,-,CSVGGQGTNYGYTF,TGCAGCGTAGGGGGACAGGGCACTAACTATGGCTACACCTTC
-,TRBV19,TRBJ1-4,-,CAGTRRGATNEKLFF,TGTGCCGGTACCCGGAGGGGGGCAACTAATGAAAAACTGTTTTTT
-,TRBV7-8,TRBJ1-3,-,CASSFDRTSSGNTIYF,TGTGCCAGCAGTTTCGACAGGACCTCCTCTGGAAACACCATATATTTT
TRBD1,TRBV7-7,TRBJ1-1,-,CASSKWDRNTEAFF,TGTGCCAGCAGCAAGTGGGACAGGAACACTGAAGCTTTCTTT
-,TRBV27,TRBJ1-1,-,CASSSLGGRGNTEAFF,TGTGCCAGCAGTTCTCTTGGGGGCAGGGGTAACACTGAAGCTTTCTTT